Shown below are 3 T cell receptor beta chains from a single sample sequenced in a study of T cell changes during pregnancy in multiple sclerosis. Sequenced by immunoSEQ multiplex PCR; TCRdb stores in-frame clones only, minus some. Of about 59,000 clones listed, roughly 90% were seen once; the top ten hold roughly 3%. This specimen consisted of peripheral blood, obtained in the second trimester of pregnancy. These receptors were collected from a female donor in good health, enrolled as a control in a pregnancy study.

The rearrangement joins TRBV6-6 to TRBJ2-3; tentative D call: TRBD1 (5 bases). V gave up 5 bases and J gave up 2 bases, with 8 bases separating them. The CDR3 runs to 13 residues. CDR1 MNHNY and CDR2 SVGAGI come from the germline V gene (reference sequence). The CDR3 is CASSRGFTDTQYF. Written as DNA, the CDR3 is TGTGCCAGCAGTAGGGGTTTCACAGATACGCAGTATTTT.

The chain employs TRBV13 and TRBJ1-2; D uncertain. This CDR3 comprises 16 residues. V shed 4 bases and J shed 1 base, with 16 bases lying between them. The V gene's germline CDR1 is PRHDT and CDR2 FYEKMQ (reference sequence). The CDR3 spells CASSSGPGWDNYGYTF. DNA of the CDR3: TGTGCCAGCAGCTCAGGACCGGGATGGGATAACTATGGCTACACCTTC. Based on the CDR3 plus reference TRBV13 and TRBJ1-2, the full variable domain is AAGVIQSPRHLIKEKRETATLKCYPIPRHDTVYWYQQGPGQDPQFLISFYEKMQSDKGSIPDRFSAQQFSDYHSELNMSSLELGDSALYFCASSSGPGWDNYGYTFGSGTRLTVV.

CDR3 nucleotide sequence: TGTGCCAGCAGACAAAGACAGGCCGACACTGAAGCTTTCTTT. It yields the protein CASRQRQADTEAFF. The chain has TRBV7-8 and TRBJ1-1, with D possibly TRBD1 on 6 matching bases. Germline V gives CDR1 SGHVS, CDR2 FQNEAQ. Trimming left V 6 bases short and J 3 bases short, with 14 bases between. This CDR3 is built from 14 residues.